This T cell receptor beta chain was sequenced during a study of healthy donors' naive CD4 and CD8 T cells (dated by TCRdb to 2014 to 2015). Context from the whole study: Donor selection covered three age groups (20-25, 40-50 and 60-70 years) with several people in each, and the resulting cohort had a mean age of 44 and was half female. Rearranged TCR alpha and beta chains from naive CD4+ and CD8+ T cells were sequenced in the study to test how TCR variation relates to lineage commitment. Peripheral blood mononuclear cells were obtained from some 20 unrelated, healthy individuals. For TCR alpha, a new primer set covering all functional IMGT alpha gene variants was designed, and the rest of the protocol matched the beta-chain workflow. The donors were HLA-typed by sequencing at HLA-A, -B, -C, -DRB1, -DQB1 and -DPB1, using the SBTexcellerator protocol, an ABI3130xl analyzer and SBTengine software. Paper-wide results and their limitations: Most V and J gene segments were reportedly biased between naive CD4+ and CD8+ cells, consistently across donors and independent of HLA genotype. In both chains, CD4+ lineage was associated with a positively charged CDR3, and CD8+ lineage was associated with a negatively charged CDR3. Because alpha and beta chains were sequenced in bulk and could not be paired, the effects of the two chains in combination were not assessed. Taken together, V genes, J genes and CDR3 charge appeared to account for around 13% of the variance in CD4/CD8 propensity, mostly acting in an additive way. The study did not directly address possible repertoire bias arising from homeostatic proliferation of naive T cells.

This clonotype came up once. Which antigen it targets is not known. No much larger clone is present one base from it, and per-base qualities are unavailable. A lone read gives weak evidence. Including cysteine and phenylalanine, the CDR3 has 17 amino acids. Only CDR3 DNA remains: 51 bases, in frame from the first base. V trim: 6 bases; J trim: 0 bases; unmatched bases: 6. Based on the germline V gene, the CDR1 and CDR2 sequences are MNHEY and SVGAGI. These reads were obtained on a 454 GS FLX Titanium. A previously published linear amplification protocol was used to construct TCR libraries from 400 to 550 ng of total RNA. Sequencing was carried out on the Roche/454 Genome Sequencer using Titanium chemistry. The authors processed their data as follows. 60,000 to 80,000 rearranged TCR alpha transcripts were sequenced from a few of the healthy donors. Unique TCR clonotypes were defined by the CDR3 junction under IMGT nomenclature, and duplicate transcripts were removed. Logistic regression in R 2.13.0 modeled CD4 versus CD8 status as a function of V and J genes, with adjustment for donor effects and Bonferroni correction for multiple testing. TCRdb redid the processing of the public reads, applying fastp at Q25 and MiXCR, and retained in-frame beta chains. Duplicate CDR3 protein sequences are folded into a single record with the most common DNA and genes. TCRdb, rather than the study authors, made the V and J calls. The sample data list 150,000 to 200,000 distinct CDR3 sequences, and around 70% of these were observed just once. The top ten clonotypes cover about 2.3% of the sample.

Cells with a CD4+CD8-CD45RO-CD45RA+ profile were isolated by FACS and defined as naive CD4+ T cells, and those with a CD8+CD4-CD45RA+CD27bright profile were defined as naive CD8+ T cells. Sorting used antibodies against CD4 (RPA-T4), CD8 (SK1), CD27 (O323), CD45RA (HI100) and CD45RO (UCHL1). The sample taken for sequencing was naive CD4+ and CD8+ T cells sorted from blood, pooled from several donors. The sample's cell subset or site, from its label and the paper: FACS-sorted naive CD4+ (CD45RO-CD45RA+) and naive CD8+ (CD45RA+CD27bright) T cells. The TCR comes from a pool of human donors in good health; the sample pools cells from several healthy donors. The sequence is built from TRBV6-5 and TRBJ2-1; 12 nucleotides in the junction match TRBD2. CDR3 protein: CASRGLAGLSSYNEQFF. DNA sequence: TGTGCCAGCAGGGGACTAGCGGGCCTCAGCTCCTACAATGAGCAGTTCTTC.